The 10 T cell receptor beta chains below were found in one sample sequenced in a study of T-cell memory formation after mild COVID-19. TCRdb recomputed calls from the 5' RACE reads with MiXCR, one row per CDR3 protein. The table records 90,000 to 130,000 distinct CDR3 sequences, roughly a sixth of them present only once. Sequenced input: PBMCs or a T cell subset sorted from them (not recorded which). The receptors come from a man aged 18 to 30 who had mild COVID-19 (a few samples of this study predate the infection). Cell type and time point are not known.

A few counts support this clonotype. The J gene is TRBJ2-5, the V gene TRBV6-1; TRBD2 matches at 9 bases. There are 17 residues in the CDR3. Germline V lookup: CDR1 MNHNS, CDR2 SASEGT. Germline trimming cut 4 bases from V and 2 bases from J; bases unmatched to any gene: 11. The CDR3 DNA reads as TGTGCCAGCAGTGCCAACCCGACTAGCGGTTTTCAAGAGACCCAGTACTTC. This sequence encodes CASSANPTSGFQETQYF.

CDR3 protein: CASSLALQGTNTDTQYF. The CDR3 region has the DNA TGCGCCAGCAGCTTGGCCTTACAGGGAACGAACACAGATACGCAGTATTTT. V is TRBV5-1 and J is TRBJ2-3; D possibly corresponds to TRBD1 (6 bases). V was clipped by 0 bases and J by 2 bases, with 16 bases between them. Looked up from germline, CDR1 is SGHRS and CDR2 is YFSETQ. This CDR3 comprises 17 residues.

The rearrangement uses TRBV7-2 and TRBJ2-7; 11 nucleotides align to TRBD2. The CDR3 contains 15 residues. V gave up 3 bases and J gave up 3 bases; unmatched junction bases: 4. CDR1 is SGHTA and CDR2 is FQGNSA in the germline V gene. In DNA form, the CDR3 reads TGTGCCAGCAGCTTGACTAGCGGGGCTCACTACGAGCAGTACTTC. Encoded protein: CASSLTSGAHYEQYF.

V is TRBV20-1 and J is TRBJ2-1; D unclear. Germline loops: CDR1 DFQATT, CDR2 SNEGSKA (reference sequence). Trimming removed 3 bases at V and 9 bases at J, with 15 bases between. The CDR3 has 13 amino acids. Written as DNA, the CDR3 is TGCAGTGCTAGGGACGTTATAACTGGTGAGCAGTTCTTC. This gives the protein CSARDVITGEQFF.

This chain joins TRBV18 and TRBJ2-6; a possible D gene is TRBD1 (6 bases). Trimming removed 3 bases from V and 4 bases from J, with 13 bases in between. CDR1 is KGHSH, CDR2 LQKENI, per germline. CDR3 length equals 16 residues. DNA for the CDR3: TGTGCCAGCTCACCTCCAGGGACATCAGGGGCCAACGTCCTGACTTTC. It is translated as CASSPPGTSGANVLTF. Variable domain in full (rest from reference TRBV18 and TRBJ2-6): NAGVMQNPRHLVRRRGQEARLRCSPMKGHSHVYWYRQLPEEGLKFMVYLQKENIIDESGMPKERFSAEFPKEGPSILRIQQVVRGDSAAYFCASSPPGTSGANVLTFGAGSRLTVL.

This clonotype was observed a few times. This chain joins TRBV4-1 and TRBJ1-2, with D perhaps TRBD1 (6 bases). The CDR3 is made up of 16 amino acids. V was trimmed by 2 bases and J by 6 bases, leaving 19 bases between them. Germline V gene lookup returns CDR1 MGHRA and CDR2 YSYEKL. CDR3 sequence (DNA): TGCGCCAGCAGCCAACCCCTTACAGGGATGAAGGATGGCTACACCTTC. Encoded protein: CASSQPLTGMKDGYTF.

This clonotype was seen only a few times. This sequence joins TRBV27 and TRBJ1-5, with D maybe TRBD1 (6 bases). Deletions cut 5 bases from V and 3 bases from J, with 11 bases between. This CDR3 region has 14 residues. The germline CDR1 and CDR2 sequences are MNHEY and SMNVEV (reference sequence). The DNA of the CDR3 is TGTGCCAGCAGTGAGGACAGAATCAATCAGCCCCAGCATTTT. Its translation is CASSEDRINQPQHF.

In this sample, this clonotype turned up once. The rearrangement uses TRBV5-1 and TRBJ2-4, with D hard to call. The germline CDR1 and CDR2 sequences are SGHRS and YFSETQ. The CDR3 is 15 amino acids. Trimming left V 0 bases short and J 8 bases short, with 15 bases between. The CDR3 loop is CASSLGSRTLDIQYF. The CDR3 DNA reads as TGCGCCAGCAGCTTGGGATCGCGGACCCTGGACATTCAGTACTTC.

A few counts support this clonotype. The chain links TRBV4-3 to TRBJ2-2; 7 bases align to TRBD2. Germline loops: CDR1 LGHNA, CDR2 YSLEER. This CDR3 spans 15 amino acids. Unmatched junction bases numbered 8, after V lost 4 bases and J lost 6 bases. DNA of the CDR3: TGCGCCAGCAGCCCGCTTGGGGGGGTCGCCGGGGAGCTGTTTTTT. Amino acids: CASSPLGGVAGELFF.

The J gene is TRBJ1-1, the V gene TRBV5-6; D possibly corresponds to TRBD1 (6 bases). Germline V CDR1 and CDR2: SGHDT, YYEEEE. The CDR3 loop spans 14 amino acids. With 0 bases removed from V and 2 bases from J, the gap between germline ends came to 8 bases. For the CDR3, the DNA is TGTGCCAGCAGCTTGGCACAGGGAAACACTGAAGCTTTCTTT. Amino acids: CASSLAQGNTEAFF.